This TCR beta chain was captured in a study of OX40 agonist ivuxolimab in advanced cancers. Whole-study context: Administration of intravenous ivuxolimab to patients occurred every 2 weeks at 0.01 to 10 mg/kg.

CDR1 MNHEY and CDR2 SVGAGI come from the germline V gene. Germline trimming cut 0 bases from V and 5 bases from J; bases unmatched to any gene: 3. This CDR3 contains 14 residues. The table came from immunoSEQ multiplex PCR; TCRdb's copy has only in-frame clones and leaves some out. The sample records more than 80,000 clones, 94% being singletons. Findings of the study overall: Expansion of clones was among the lowest in partial responders at 0.1-3.0 mg/kg.

In the case of this clone: Its antigen is unknown.

The sequences come from CD4+ or CD8+ T cells sorted from blood, collected in a trial of the OX40 agonist ivuxolimab. This chain connects TRBV6-5 to TRBJ2-7; 8 nucleotides align to TRBD2. This TCR came from an adult with an advanced solid tumor such as melanoma, head and neck, liver or kidney cancer. CDR3 in amino acids: CASSYSAGGDEQYF. CDR3 nucleotides: TGTGCCAGCAGTTACTCTGCGGGGGGCGACGAGCAGTACTTC.